The present T cell receptor beta chain was sequenced within a study of T cell repertoires in aging, cancer and after chemotherapy. CDR3 length: 17 residues. Deletions cut 0 bases from V and 6 bases from J, with 19 bases between. Germline V gene data show CDR1 as MNHEY and CDR2 as SVGAGI. Rearranged V-D-J TRB sequences were amplified with a mixed TRB-A/B primer pool. TCRdb passed the multiplex PCR reads through MiXCR, listing each CDR3 protein once. The sample has 4,500 to 5,500 distinct CDR3 sequences, 30% to 40% seen once. This clonotype ranks as medium-sized. Peripheral blood genomic DNA, not sorted cells or RNA, was the template.

This chain connects TRBV6-5 to TRBJ2-3; TRBD1 or TRBD2 may be the D gene (5 bases each). This TCR was recovered from a human donor with a blood cancer. The donor label of this sample is uncertain. Material: blood. Written as DNA, the CDR3 is TGTGCCAGCAGTTACTCCATCCGGGACCTAGGATCCGATACGCAGTATTTT. Protein product: CASSYSIRDLGSDTQYF.